This TCR beta chain was sequenced for a study of blood T cell repertoires in COVID-19. Whole-study context: The United States, Italy and Spain were the sources of the acute and convalescent COVID-19 samples. PBMCs, B-cell-depleted T cells, or T cells provided the cDNA or gDNA that made up the material.

J gave up 6 bases and V 6 bases, and 5 bases lay outside the gene matches. The germline gives CDR1 LNHDA, CDR2 SQIVND (reference sequence). The CDR3 spans 14 residues. Individuals drawn from around 24 US areas were about 18 to 90 years old. Resolution of symptoms, clearance, or two negative PCRs was present in recovered Cohort 3 donors. The assay was immunoSEQ multiplex PCR, and TCRdb's table has in-frame clones only and misses some. Seen here are roughly 280,000 clones, 88% observed once, and the top ten hold 3%. Sequenced: PBMCs or T cells enriched from blood (not recorded which). This receptor was identified in a woman between 45 and 65 years old who had recovered from COVID-19. This chain uses TRBV19 with TRBJ1-5, with 10 nucleotides matching TRBD1. CDR3 sequence reads: CASRDRGLRQPQHF. CDR3 nucleotides: TGTGCCAGTAGAGACAGGGGGCTTCGTCAGCCCCAGCATTTT.